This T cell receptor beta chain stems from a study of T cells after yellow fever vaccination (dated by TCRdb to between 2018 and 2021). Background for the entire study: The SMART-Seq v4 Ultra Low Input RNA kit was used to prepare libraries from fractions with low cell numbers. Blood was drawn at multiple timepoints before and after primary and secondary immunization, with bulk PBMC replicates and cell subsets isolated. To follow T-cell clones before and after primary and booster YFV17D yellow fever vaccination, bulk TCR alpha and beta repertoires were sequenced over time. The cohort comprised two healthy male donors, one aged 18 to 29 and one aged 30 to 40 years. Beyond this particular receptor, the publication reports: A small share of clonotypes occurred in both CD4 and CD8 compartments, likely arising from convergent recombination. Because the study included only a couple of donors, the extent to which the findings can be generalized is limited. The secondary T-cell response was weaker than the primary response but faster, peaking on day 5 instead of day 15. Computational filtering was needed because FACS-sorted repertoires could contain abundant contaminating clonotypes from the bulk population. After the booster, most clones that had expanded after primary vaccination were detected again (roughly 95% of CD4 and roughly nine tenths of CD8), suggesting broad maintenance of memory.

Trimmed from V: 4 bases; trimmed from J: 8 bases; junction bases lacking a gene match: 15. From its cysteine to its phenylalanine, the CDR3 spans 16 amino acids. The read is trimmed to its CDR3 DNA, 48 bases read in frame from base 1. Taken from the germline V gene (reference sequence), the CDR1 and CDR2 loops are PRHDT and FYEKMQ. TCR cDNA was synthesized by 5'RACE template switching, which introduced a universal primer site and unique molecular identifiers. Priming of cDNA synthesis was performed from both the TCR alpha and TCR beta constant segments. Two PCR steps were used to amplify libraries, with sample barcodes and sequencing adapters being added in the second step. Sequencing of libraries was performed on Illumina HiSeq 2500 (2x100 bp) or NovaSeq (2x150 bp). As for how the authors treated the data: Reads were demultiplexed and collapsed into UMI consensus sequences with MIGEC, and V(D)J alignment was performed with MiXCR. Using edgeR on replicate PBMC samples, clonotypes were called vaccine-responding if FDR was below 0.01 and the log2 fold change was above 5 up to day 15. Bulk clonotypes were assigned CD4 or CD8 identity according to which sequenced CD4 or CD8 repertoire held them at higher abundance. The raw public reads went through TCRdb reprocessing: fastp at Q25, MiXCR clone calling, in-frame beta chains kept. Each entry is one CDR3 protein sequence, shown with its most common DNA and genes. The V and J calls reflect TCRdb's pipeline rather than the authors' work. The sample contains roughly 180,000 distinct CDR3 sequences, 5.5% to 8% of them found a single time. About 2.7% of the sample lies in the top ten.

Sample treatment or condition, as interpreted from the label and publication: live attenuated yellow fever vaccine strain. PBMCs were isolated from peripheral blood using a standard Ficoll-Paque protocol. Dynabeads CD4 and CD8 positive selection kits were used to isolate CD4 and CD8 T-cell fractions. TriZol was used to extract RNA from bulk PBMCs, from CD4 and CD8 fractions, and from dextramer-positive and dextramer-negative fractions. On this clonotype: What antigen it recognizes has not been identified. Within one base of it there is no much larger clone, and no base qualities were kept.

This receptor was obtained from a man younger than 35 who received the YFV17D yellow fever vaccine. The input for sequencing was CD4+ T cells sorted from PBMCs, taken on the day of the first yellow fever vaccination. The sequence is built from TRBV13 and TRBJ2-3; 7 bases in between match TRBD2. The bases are TGTGCCAGCAGCTCCTACCTTGGCGGGAGCACAAGTACGCAGTATTTT. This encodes CASSSYLGGSTSTQYF.